These 32 T cell receptor beta chains share one sample of origin, sequenced in a study of cytomegalovirus exposure and HLA in healthy donors. PCR employed 60 Vbeta and 13 Jbeta primers. Here immunoSEQ multiplex PCR was the method, and the copy in TCRdb shows in-frame clones only, minus some. The profile shows about 240,000 clones, about 80% of them singletons. Material: PBMCs. The receptor source for this set is a woman aged 55-70 years in good health and CMV-seropositive.

This clone was observed a handful of times. The chain employs TRBV27 and TRBJ2-7; 10 bases match TRBD1. This CDR3 is 16 amino acids long. The V segment lost 5 bases and the J segment 2 bases; nucleotides outside the gene matches: 9. CDR1 and CDR2 from the germline V gene are MNHEY and SMNVEV (reference sequence). The CDR3 DNA reads TGTGCCAGCAGTCCCAGGGGGACAGGGGTGACCTACGAGCAGTACTTC. Translated: CASSPRGTGVTYEQYF.

The CDR3 loop is CASSYSWSGSEKLFF. The CDR3 DNA is TGTGCCAGCAGTTACTCGTGGAGCGGGTCTGAAAAACTGTTTTTT. This sequence joins TRBV6-5 and TRBJ1-4; no clear D. Trimming pared 0 bases from V and 7 bases from J, leaving 12 bases between. The CDR3 extends over 15 amino acids. Germline V gene sequence: CDR1 MNHEY, CDR2 SVGAGI.

The chain carries TRBV7-9 and TRBJ2-1, with 10 bases fitting TRBD1. The germline V gene has CDR1 SEHNR and CDR2 FQNEAQ (reference sequence). The CDR3 runs to 14 residues. V gave up 2 bases and J gave up 16 bases; unmatched junction bases: 11. CDR3 sequence reads: CASSLRSGGDRGFF. The DNA of the CDR3 is TGTGCCAGCAGCTTACGGTCTGGGGGGGACAGGGGTTTCTTC.

The chain is built from TRBV7-2 and TRBJ2-2, with D maybe TRBD1 (5 bases). Per germline, CDR1 SGHTA and CDR2 FQGNSA. Trimming stripped 7 bases from V and 7 bases from J, with 16 bases between. The CDR3 covers 14 residues. CDR3 in amino acids: CASTGWAGDGELFF. Here the CDR3 DNA reads TGTGCCAGCACAGGGTGGGCTGGCGACGGGGAGCTGTTTTTT.

V usage is TRBV2 and J usage is TRBJ2-7; a weak D match, TRBD1 (5 bases). There are 15 residues in the CDR3. Trimming pared 1 base from V and 3 bases from J, leaving 13 bases between. The germline gives CDR1 SNHLY, CDR2 FYNNEI. This CDR3 is CASSEVAGIHYEQYF. The CDR3 region has the DNA TGTGCCAGCAGTGAAGTAGCAGGGATACACTACGAGCAGTACTTC.

This chain uses TRBV6-1 with TRBJ1-5; 8 nucleotides agree with TRBD1. Germline loops: CDR1 MNHNS, CDR2 SASEGT. The CDR3 covers 14 residues. The ends lost 7 bases at V and 3 bases at J; junction bases unmatched: 5. This CDR3 reads CASKDRAVNQPQHF. In DNA form, the CDR3 reads TGTGCCAGCAAGGACAGGGCGGTCAATCAGCCCCAGCATTTT.

This clone was picked up a small number of times. The chain combines TRBV6-1 with TRBJ1-2, with D possibly being TRBD1 (6 bases). From germline, CDR1 is MNHNS and CDR2 SASEGT. The CDR3 loop spans 17 amino acids. Trimming removed 2 bases at V and 3 bases at J, with 19 bases between. CDR3 coding DNA: TGTGCCAGCAGTGAATCAGGCGGGGGGCGTCCATACTATGGCTACACCTTC. It specifies CASSESGGGRPYYGYTF.

Worth noting for this clone: This CDR3 is also generated by other DNA sequences in the sample. The chain uses TRBV7-9 and TRBJ2-7; D unclear. V lost 5 bases, J lost 0 bases, and 5 bases lay in between. Germline V gene lookup returns CDR1 SEHNR and CDR2 FQNEAQ (reference sequence). The CDR3 spans 12 residues. CDR3: CASSPSSYEQYF. The CDR3 DNA is TGTGCCAGCAGCCCGAGCTCCTACGAGCAGTACTTC.

This clone was picked up a small number of times. This chain links TRBV9 with TRBJ2-3; D might be TRBD1 (5 bases). V dropped 4 bases and J dropped 5 bases, with 20 bases sitting between them. Germline loops: CDR1 SGDLS, CDR2 YYNGEE. The CDR3 sequence is 16 residues long. The CDR3 reads CASSPRQTSNRDTQYF. CDR3 coding DNA: TGTGCCAGCAGCCCACGACAGACGTCCAATCGAGATACGCAGTATTTT.

The rearrangement uses TRBV19 and TRBJ1-2; D is unclear. Germline values: CDR1 LNHDA, CDR2 SQIVND (reference sequence). This CDR3 comprises 12 residues. Trimming stripped 0 bases from V and 6 bases from J, with 5 bases between. The CDR3 nucleotides are TGTGCCAGTAGTATAGAGGGAGATGGCTACACCTTC. Amino acids: CASSIEGDGYTF.

The V and J genes are TRBV7-8 and TRBJ2-3, with 13 bases that match TRBD2. Germline values: CDR1 SGHVS, CDR2 FQNEAQ. V lost 5 bases to trimming and J lost 7 bases; unmatched junction nucleotides: 6. The CDR3 is 15 amino acids. CDR3 in DNA: TGTGCCAGCAGCATCGGGACTAGCGGGATGAATACGCAGTATTTT. Amino acid sequence: CASSIGTSGMNTQYF.

The chain joins TRBV7-2 to TRBJ2-3; TRBD2 matches at 9 bases. CDR1 is SGHTA and CDR2 is FQGNSA in the germline V gene. The CDR3 runs 17 residues. The V and J ends lost 4 bases and 0 bases, in that order; junction bases with no gene match: 8. In nucleotides, the CDR3 is TGTGCCAGCAGCTCCCCGCTAGCGGGATTGAGCACAGATACGCAGTATTTT. Its translation: CASSSPLAGLSTDTQYF. Filled out from reference TRBV7-2 and TRBJ2-3, the complete variable domain reads GAGVSQSPSNKVTEKGKDVELRCDPISGHTALYWYRQSLGQGLEFLIYFQGNSAPDKSGLPSDRFSAERTGGSVSTLTIQRTQQEDSAVYLCASSSPLAGLSTDTQYFGPGTRLTVL.

The rearrangement uses TRBV5-6 and TRBJ2-5, with D perhaps matching TRBD1 (6 bases). The closer fit of TRBJ2-7 to the DNA end suggests the J call may be wrong. Germline loops: CDR1 SGHDT, CDR2 YYEEEE. CDR3 size: 15 residues. The CDR3 DNA reads TGTGCCAGCAGCTGGAGAGGGGACACCATTTACGAGCAGTACTTC. This sequence encodes CASSWRGDTIYEQYF.

This chain connects TRBV6-1 to TRBJ1-5; the D is unclear. Trimming stripped 5 bases from V and 3 bases from J, with 11 bases between. The germline V gene has CDR1 MNHNS and CDR2 SASEGT. This CDR3 comprises 14 residues. The CDR3 nucleotides are TGTGCCAGCAGTTTTGACACGTACAATCAGCCCCAGCATTTT. Translation: CASSFDTYNQPQHF.

This chain joins TRBV5-1 and TRBJ1-1; no reliable D call. Germline values: CDR1 SGHRS, CDR2 YFSETQ. CDR3 length: 15 residues. The V gene lost 4 bases and the J gene lost 0 bases, with 13 bases spanning the gap. The CDR3 nucleotides read TGCGCCAGCAGCCTCCAACCGGGTCTGAACACTGAAGCTTTCTTT. It specifies CASSLQPGLNTEAFF.

This chain uses TRBV28 with TRBJ2-3, with 7 bases aligning to TRBD2. Germline CDR1 and CDR2: MDHEN and SYDVKM. CDR3 size: 14 residues. The junction had 4 bases not matched to a gene; V was cut back by 4 bases and J by 3 bases. The CDR3, as DNA: TGTGCCAGCAGTTCTAGCGGAATTACAGATACGCAGTATTTT. Protein sequence: CASSSSGITDTQYF.

This chain uses TRBV9 with TRBJ2-1, with 8 bases matching TRBD2. The trim removed 1 base at V and 3 bases at J, leaving 3 bases unmatched. This CDR3 has 15 amino acids. CDR1 is SGDLS, CDR2 YYNGEE, per germline. Here the CDR3 DNA reads TGTGCCAGCAGCGTAAACGGGAGGGTCTACAATGAGCAGTTCTTC. Protein sequence: CASSVNGRVYNEQFF. The variable domain in full, with the rest retrieved from reference TRBV9 and TRBJ2-1, is DSGVTQTPKHLITATGQRVTLRCSPRSGDLSVYWYQQSLDQGLQFLIQYYNGEERAKGNILERFSAQQFPDLHSELNLSSLELGDSALYFCASSVNGRVYNEQFFGPGTRLTVL.

The CDR3 nucleotides are TGTGCCAGCAGTAATCTAGAGGGAGTCCCCCAGCATTTT. It is translated as CASSNLEGVPQHF. The chain recombines TRBV6-6 with TRBJ1-5; D unresolved. V gave up 5 bases and J gave up 10 bases, with 15 bases separating them. From germline, CDR1 is MNHNY and CDR2 SVGAGI (reference sequence). CDR3 length: 13 amino acids.

The rearrangement uses TRBV6-1 and TRBJ2-2; TRBD2 matches 8 bases. This CDR3 spans 15 amino acids. J gave up 8 bases and V 2 bases, and 7 bases lay outside the gene matches. Germline V gene data show CDR1 as MNHNS and CDR2 as SASEGT. The CDR3 DNA reads as TGTGCCAGCAGTGAACTCGCGGGAGGTTCTGGGGAGCTGTTTTTT. Translation: CASSELAGGSGELFF.

This clone was counted between two and nine times. The rearrangement links TRBV11-2 to TRBJ1-4, with D unclear. Trimming left V 1 base short and J 2 bases short, with 8 bases between. CDR1 is SGHAT, CDR2 FQNNGV, per germline. The CDR3 sequence is 15 residues long. DNA of the CDR3: TGTGCCAGCAGCTTAGTCGCGGGGACTAATGAAAAACTGTTTTTT. This encodes CASSLVAGTNEKLFF.

The chain recombines TRBV28 with TRBJ1-5, with a possible D match to TRBD1 (6 bases). The V gene's germline CDR1 is MDHEN and CDR2 SYDVKM. V lost 3 bases and J 1 base, leaving 10 bases between the germline ends. The CDR3 has 15 residues. CDR3 DNA sequence: TGTGCCAGCAGTTTCTCAGGGGAAAGCAATCAGCCCCAGCATTTT. It codes for CASSFSGESNQPQHF.

The V and J genes are TRBV11-2 and TRBJ2-7, with TRBD2 identical over 14 bases. This CDR3 has 17 amino acids. The V gene's germline CDR1 is SGHAT and CDR2 FQNNGV. With V trimmed by 4 bases and J by 1 base, 6 bases remained unmatched. CDR3: CASSSRLAGGPSYEQYF. The CDR3 DNA reads TGTGCCAGCAGCTCCCGACTAGCGGGAGGGCCTTCCTACGAGCAGTACTTC.

CDR3 nucleotides: TGTGCCAGCAGTCCATTAGCGGGAGGGCCTTACGAGCAGTACTTC. Residues: CASSPLAGGPYEQYF. J is TRBJ2-7 and V is TRBV27; 11 bases match TRBD2. CDR1 is MNHEY and CDR2 is SMNVEV in the germline V gene (reference sequence). The J segment lost 4 bases and the V segment lost 5 bases, leaving 7 bases of the junction unmatched. This CDR3 contains 15 residues.

CDR3: CASSSTVGYEQYF. The CDR3 coding sequence is TGTGCCAGCAGCTCCACAGTGGGCTACGAGCAGTACTTC. The J gene is TRBJ2-7, the V gene TRBV7-2; D unclear. CDR3 size: 13 residues. V was shortened by 4 bases and J by 3 bases, with 10 bases between the two germline ends. Germline V gene lookup returns CDR1 SGHTA and CDR2 FQGNSA.

The chain is built from TRBV5-1 and TRBJ1-1; TRBD1 aligns across 9 bases. The CDR3 extends over 13 amino acids. Germline assignment: CDR1 SGHRS and CDR2 YFSETQ. Trimming at V came to 0 bases and at J to 13 bases, leaving 7 bases not matched to a gene. CDR3 nucleotide sequence: TGCGCCAGCAGCTTGGGGGACAGGGACGGAGTTTTCTTT. It codes for CASSLGDRDGVFF.

The rearrangement uses TRBV5-1 and TRBJ2-7; 12 bases are shared with TRBD2. V dropped 4 bases and J dropped 1; count of bases not matched to a gene: 6. Germline V CDR1 and CDR2: SGHRS, YFSETQ. The CDR3 loop spans 16 amino acids. The CDR3 spells CASSPLTSGGSYEQYF. In nucleotides, the CDR3 is TGCGCCAGCAGCCCCCTGACTAGCGGGGGTTCCTACGAGCAGTACTTC.

The chain couples TRBV18 to TRBJ1-5, with a possible D match to TRBD1 (6 bases). The germline V gene has CDR1 KGHSH and CDR2 LQKENI. The CDR3 contains 17 residues. Trimming removed 3 bases from V and 6 bases from J, with 21 bases in between. The CDR3 DNA reads as TGTGCCAGCTCACCGGTCCCCAGGGTCGAAGGGGGTCAGCCCCAGCATTTT. Protein product: CASSPVPRVEGGQPQHF.

V gene TRBV7-8 combines with J gene TRBJ1-1; D uncertain. The V end was cut by 3 bases, the J end by 1 base, with 9 bases between. From germline, CDR1 is SGHVS and CDR2 FQNEAQ. There are 14 residues in the CDR3. The chain's CDR3 is CASSFPTGNTEAFF. In nucleotides, the CDR3 is TGTGCCAGCAGCTTCCCGACGGGGAACACTGAAGCTTTCTTT. The full variable domain, its missing parts supplied by reference TRBV7-8 and TRBJ1-1, is GAGVSQSPRYKVAKRGQDVALRCDPISGHVSLFWYQQALGQGPEFLTYFQNEAQLDKSGLPSDRFFAERPEGSVSTLKIQRTQQEDSAVYLCASSFPTGNTEAFFGQGTRLTVV.

The J gene is TRBJ2-1, the V gene TRBV10-3, with 9 bases lining up with TRBD1. The CDR3 sequence is 12 residues long. Unmatched junction bases numbered 1, after V lost 5 bases and J lost 8 bases. In germline, CDR1 is ENHRY, CDR2 SYGVKD. CDR3 coding DNA: TGTGCCATCAGTTGGACAGGGGATGAGCAGTTCTTC. Amino acid sequence: CAISWTGDEQFF.

The table lists this clone with a few counts. The chain has TRBV6-1 and TRBJ2-2; no reliable D call. In germline, CDR1 is MNHNS, CDR2 SASEGT. The CDR3 loop spans 16 amino acids. Trimming left V 4 bases short and J 0 bases short, with 12 bases between. The CDR3 DNA follows: TGTGCCAGCAGTGGCATGGCGGTTCCGAACACCGGGGAGCTGTTTTTT. This encodes CASSGMAVPNTGELFF.

The CDR3, as DNA: TGTGCCGGCAGTCGGGGGAACGGAAACACCATATATTTT. This sequence encodes CAGSRGNGNTIYF. The chain recombines TRBV19 with TRBJ1-3, with a tentative D call TRBD1 (5 bases). Germline lookup yields CDR1 LNHDA and CDR2 SQIVND (reference sequence). The CDR3 is 13 amino acids. Between the trimmed V and J ends, which lost 11 bases and 4 bases, there was a span of 15 bases. Full variable domain (rest looked up from reference TRBV19 and TRBJ1-3): DGGITQSPKYLFRKEGQNVTLSCEQNLNHDAMYWYRQDPGQGLRLIYYSQIVNDFQKGDIAEGYSVSREKKESFPLTVTSAQKNPTAFYLCAGSRGNGNTIYFGEGSWLTVV.

The V call is TRBV6-1, the J call TRBJ1-2, with D possibly matching TRBD1 (5 bases). This CDR3 spans 14 amino acids. The germline CDR1 and CDR2 sequences are MNHNS and SASEGT. Trimming shortened V by 4 bases and J by 0 bases, and 9 bases separated the two germline ends. The chain's CDR3 is CASSVEGANYGYTF. The CDR3 nucleotides read TGTGCCAGCAGTGTCGAAGGGGCTAACTATGGCTACACCTTC.